Here is one T cell receptor beta chain with its context. This sample stems from a study of blood T cell repertoires in COVID-19. Whole-study context: Both acute and convalescent COVID-19 samples were obtained from the United States, Italy and Spain. Sample material is recorded as cDNA or gDNA derived from T cells, B-cell-depleted T cells, or PBMCs.

The V end lost 6 bases, the J end lost 3 bases, and 15 bases lay between the germline ends. The CDR3 runs 14 residues. CDR1 and CDR2 (germline): SGDLS, YYNGEE. The authors' processing: Estimated nucleated cell counts came from reference gene primer amplification. The assay was immunoSEQ multiplex PCR, and TCRdb's table has in-frame clones only and misses some. That table gives V, J and clone size, and the DNA gave D and trimming. The data contain 95,000 to 100,000 clones, roughly nine tenths of them singletons. The sequence derives from a man aged 50 or older with acute or convalescent COVID-19. Sequencing was carried out using peripheral blood. The chain uses TRBV9 and TRBJ1-2; D not certain. CDR3 in DNA: TGTGCCAGCATCGGGAGCAGATCGTACTATGGCTACACCTTC. The encoded protein is CASIGSRSYYGYTF.